Below are 19 T cell receptor beta chains sequenced from a single sample in a study of regulatory T cells in long-lasting Graves disease. Noted time point: persistent/refractory GD, antithyroid drugs over 5 years with positive TRAb. Following extraction of RNA from PBMCs, that RNA was used to make the TCR library. Construction of TCR beta libraries relied on iRepertoire HTBI primers and on Arm-PCR targeting CDR3 regions. From the multiplex PCR reads, TCRdb called clonotypes with MiXCR, one entry per CDR3 protein. The sample has over 650,000 distinct CDR3 sequences, around 32% seen once. The sequencing used peripheral blood mononuclear cells (PBMCs), collected when the disease was refractory, from a patient treated with antithyroid drugs. All receptors derive from a female donor with Graves disease.

Here the CDR3 DNA reads TGTGCCAGCGGTCTCCTAGCGGTAGTCAATGAGCAGTTCTTC. It specifies CASGLLAVVNEQFF. The chain links TRBV12-3 or TRBV12-4 to TRBJ2-1; 7 bases line up with TRBD2. V lost 8 bases and J lost 6; bases outside the gene matches: 10. This CDR3 spans 14 amino acids.

This clonotype was counted ten times or more. The CDR3 DNA follows: TGTGCCAGCAGCTTAGTGGGAGGAGAGACCCAGTACTTC. It encodes CASSLVGGETQYF. This chain joins TRBV11-2 and TRBJ2-5; a weak D match, TRBD2 (6 bases). The germline CDR1 and CDR2 sequences are SGHAT and FQNNGV. This CDR3 is built from 13 residues. V lost 1 base to trimming and J lost 4 bases, with 7 bases between them.

This chain links TRBV6-9 with TRBJ1-2; TRBD1 matches at 7 bases. V shed 4 bases, J shed 7 bases, and the junction held 6 bases outside the gene matches. The CDR3 is 13 residues long. From germline, CDR1 is MNHGY and CDR2 SVAAGI. CDR3 sequence: CASSSAQGTGYTF. The CDR3 DNA follows: TGTGCCAGCAGTTCCGCACAGGGGACTGGCTACACCTTC.

This clonotype has a count of ten or more. The V call is TRBV27, the J call TRBJ1-1; TRBD1 is a possible D gene (6 bases). The ends were cut back, 5 bases at V and 6 bases at J, with 13 bases in the middle. CDR3 length equals 13 residues. CDR1 and CDR2 (germline): MNHEY, SMNVEV (reference sequence). CDR3 protein: CASSIIGQPEAFF. In DNA form, the CDR3 reads TGTGCCAGCAGTATAATAGGACAGCCTGAAGCTTTCTTT.

V gene TRBV27 combines with J gene TRBJ1-1, with 9 bases matching TRBD1. The trim removed 3 bases at V and 0 bases at J, leaving 8 bases unmatched. Germline lookup yields CDR1 MNHEY and CDR2 SMNVEV (reference sequence). The CDR3 spans 17 residues. CDR3 region: CASSFLGQGLMNTEAFF. CDR3 bases: TGTGCCAGCAGTTTCTTGGGACAGGGATTGATGAACACTGAAGCTTTCTTT.

V and J are TRBV5-1 and TRBJ2-5, with 8 bases identical to TRBD1. CDR3 length: 13 amino acids. The V gene end was trimmed by 7 bases and the J gene end by 2 bases; junction bases not matched to a gene: 4. Germline CDR1 is SGHRS and CDR2 is YFSETQ. CDR3 amino acids: CASVWTGQETQYF. In DNA form, the CDR3 reads TGCGCCAGCGTGTGGACAGGGCAAGAGACCCAGTACTTC.

Written as DNA, the CDR3 is TGTGCCAGCAGTGGACAGGGACGGCCGGGTGACACCATATATTTT. Translation: CASSGQGRPGDTIYF. The rearrangement links TRBV6-1 to TRBJ1-3, with 7 bases fitting TRBD1. The CDR3 totals 15 residues. CDR1 and CDR2 from the germline V gene are MNHNS and SASEGT. The ends lost 4 bases at V and 8 bases at J; junction bases unmatched: 11.

V usage is TRBV12-3 or TRBV12-4 and J usage is TRBJ1-2, with 9 nucleotides matching TRBD1. CDR3 length equals 15 residues. The V gene end was trimmed by 4 bases and the J gene end by 4 bases; junction bases not matched to a gene: 7. The CDR3 loop reads CASSSTGGRTYGYTF. The CDR3 nucleotides are TGTGCCAGCAGTTCTACAGGGGGCCGGACCTATGGCTACACCTTC.

This clonotype was seen only a few times. The chain recombines TRBV6-1 with TRBJ2-5, with 13 positions matching TRBD2. The length of the CDR3 is 16 residues. V dropped 6 bases and J dropped 0; count of bases not matched to a gene: 4. The germline CDR1 and CDR2 sequences are MNHNS and SASEGT. The CDR3: CASSPGLAGNQETQYF. CDR3 nucleotides: TGTGCCAGCAGCCCGGGACTAGCGGGAAACCAAGAGACCCAGTACTTC.

This rearrangement joins TRBV20-1 to TRBJ1-5, with a tentative D call TRBD1 (5 bases). Germline CDR1 DFQATT, CDR2 SNEGSKA (reference sequence). CDR3 length equals 14 residues. V was shortened by 6 bases and J by 3 bases, with 15 bases between the two germline ends. The CDR3 DNA is TGCAGTGCAGCCGGGACGGCTATCAATCAGCCCCAGCATTTT. The encoded protein is CSAAGTAINQPQHF.

V and J are TRBV6-1 and TRBJ1-1; no firm D call. Germline loops: CDR1 MNHNS, CDR2 SASEGT. Deletions cut 7 bases from V and 6 bases from J, with 15 bases between. The CDR3 sequence is 13 residues long. The CDR3 protein is CASKTKRDSEAFF. CDR3 coding DNA: TGTGCCAGCAAGACAAAACGGGATTCTGAAGCTTTCTTT.

The table lists this clonotype with many counts. This chain connects TRBV12-3 or TRBV12-4 to TRBJ1-2, with D perhaps TRBD1 (5 bases). The ends were cut back, 5 bases at V and 0 bases at J, with 10 bases in the middle. CDR3 length: 14 amino acids. The DNA for the CDR3 is TGTGCCAGCAGTCAGAGGACACCTAACTATGGCTACACCTTC. Its protein product is CASSQRTPNYGYTF.

Ten or more counts support this clonotype. V usage is TRBV12-3 or TRBV12-4 and J usage is TRBJ1-5, with D hard to call. There are 14 residues in the CDR3. The germline V and J ends were trimmed by 4 bases and 9 bases, with 16 bases remaining between them. The DNA for the CDR3 is TGTGCCAGCAGTTCCGGAGAGGGCCTACCGCCCCAGCATTTT. It codes for CASSSGEGLPPQHF.

This clonotype was seen a few times. This chain links TRBV11-2 with TRBJ1-1; D remains ambiguous. In germline, CDR1 is SGHAT, CDR2 FQNNGV. The CDR3 consists of 16 residues. The V gene lost 2 bases and the J gene lost 3 bases, with 16 bases spanning the gap. The CDR3 DNA reads TGTGCCAGCAGCTTACCGGCGGCCGGGTGGGACACTGAAGCTTTCTTT. This encodes CASSLPAAGWDTEAFF.

Many counts were recorded for this clonotype. V usage is TRBV6-2 or TRBV6-3 and J usage is TRBJ1-1; TRBD1 might be the D (5 bases). The V and J ends lost 5 bases and 5 bases respectively, with 18 bases between them. Germline CDR1 is MNHEY and CDR2 is SVGEGT. This CDR3 is 15 amino acids long. The CDR3: CASSEISRGDTEAFF. The DNA for the CDR3 is TGTGCCAGCAGTGAAATCTCCCGGGGGGATACTGAAGCTTTCTTT.

The rearrangement links TRBV11-3 to TRBJ1-1; D remains ambiguous. Deletions cut 3 bases from V and 4 bases from J, with 15 bases between. Germline V gene data show CDR1 as SGHNT and CDR2 as YENEEA. The CDR3 contains 15 residues. The CDR3 DNA reads TGTGCCAGCAGCTTGGTAGGTGGGTTAGGCACTGAAGCTTTCTTT. The encoded protein is CASSLVGGLGTEAFF. The variable domain in full, with the rest retrieved from reference TRBV11-3 and TRBJ1-1, is EAGVVQSPRYKIIEKKQPVAFWCNPISGHNTLYWYLQNLGQGPELLIRYENEEAVDDSQLPKDRFSAERLKGVDSTLKIQPAELGDSAVYLCASSLVGGLGTEAFFGQGTRLTVV.

This clonotype was seen more than once but under ten times. The CDR3 DNA is TGTGCCAGCTCATCACAACAAAATCAGCCCCAGCATTTT. This sequence encodes CASSSQQNQPQHF. The J gene is TRBJ1-5, the V gene TRBV18; D unclear. Trimming pared 5 bases from V and 4 bases from J, leaving 9 bases between. The germline V gene encodes CDR1 KGHSH and CDR2 LQKENI. The CDR3 totals 13 residues.

This clonotype was seen only a few times. The chain uses TRBV19 and TRBJ1-3; no clear D. This CDR3 is built from 15 residues. V gave up 7 bases and J gave up 0 bases, with 13 bases separating them. Germline CDR1 is LNHDA and CDR2 is SQIVND (reference sequence). CDR3 sequence reads: CASTLFGDSGNTIYF. The CDR3 DNA follows: TGTGCCAGTACCCTATTTGGAGACTCTGGAAACACCATATATTTT.

This clonotype was found a few times. V and J are TRBV20-1 and TRBJ1-2; no firm D call. Germline CDR1 reads DFQATT; CDR2 reads SNEGSKA (reference sequence). There are 12 residues in the CDR3. V dropped 3 bases and J dropped 3 bases, with 8 bases sitting between them. The CDR3 DNA is TGCAGTGCTAGGGGAATGGACTATGGCTACACCTTC. Amino acids: CSARGMDYGYTF.